The rows below give T cell receptor beta chains drawn from one sample of a study of cytomegalovirus exposure and HLA in healthy donors. Data came from immunoSEQ multiplex PCR; TCRdb stores just in-frame clones and leaves some out. This table holds approximately 170,000 clones, approximately 70% found once. The specimen sequenced was PBMCs. The receptor source for this set is a man aged 18 to 30 in good health and CMV-seropositive. Both conserved end residues are part of each CDR3. A D gene is named only where the DNA matches it firmly. Clone size is shown for a subset of rows, as once, few, many or a class of expanded clone.

J,length,size,V,D,CDR3,DNA
TRBJ1-2,13,once,TRBV5-6,TRBD1,CASSSDRGLGYTF,TGTGCCAGCAGTTCGGACAGGGGGCTTGGCTACACCTTC
TRBJ1-2,17,-,TRBV13,-,CASSLGSSVTPNYGYTF,TGTGCCAGCAGCTTAGGAAGTAGCGTAACCCCTAACTATGGCTACACCTTC
TRBJ1-4,15,-,TRBV7-9,TRBD1,CASSFSGQGNEKLFF,TGTGCCAGCAGCTTTAGTGGACAGGGGAATGAAAAACTGTTTTTT
TRBJ1-4,15,-,TRBV30,TRBD1,CAWSGWSGGTEKLFF,TGTGCCTGGAGTGGGTGGTCAGGGGGAACGGAAAAACTGTTTTTT
TRBJ2-1,17,-,TRBV27,-,CASSPSTQSPSYNEQFF,TGTGCCAGCAGTCCTTCGACACAGTCCCCCTCCTACAATGAGCAGTTCTTC
TRBJ1-1,14,-,TRBV25-1,-,CASSENSGGAEAFF,TGTGCCAGCAGTGAAAATTCAGGAGGGGCTGAAGCTTTCTTT
TRBJ1-1,14,-,TRBV5-6,TRBD1,CASSLQGEGTEAFF,TGTGCCAGCAGCTTACAGGGGGAGGGCACTGAAGCTTTCTTT
TRBJ1-1,13,-,TRBV4-1,TRBD1,CVSRQTGEDEAFF,TGCGTCAGCAGACAGACAGGGGAGGATGAAGCTTTCTTT
TRBJ1-1,12,-,TRBV27,-,CASSTGNTEAFF,TGTGCCAGCAGTACGGGGAACACTGAAGCTTTCTTT
TRBJ1-4,18,few,TRBV25-1,TRBD1,CASSESPQGAATNEKLFF,TGTGCCAGCAGTGAATCTCCACAGGGGGCGGCAACTAATGAAAAACTGTTTTTT
TRBJ1-1,14,-,TRBV7-2,TRBD1,CASSLDRGITEAFF,TGTGCCAGCAGCCTAGACAGGGGGATCACTGAAGCTTTCTTT
TRBJ2-3,17,-,TRBV11-3,TRBD2,CASSSYRGGASTDTQYF,TGTGCCAGCAGCTCATACCGGGGAGGGGCTAGCACAGATACGCAGTATTTT
TRBJ1-2,15,-,TRBV4-1,-,CASSQVGGTPYGYTF,TGCGCCAGCAGCCAAGTTGGAGGAACCCCCTATGGCTACACCTTC
TRBJ2-3,14,-,TRBV11-2,-,CASSFMVALDTQYF,TGTGCCAGCAGCTTTATGGTAGCGTTAGATACGCAGTATTTT
TRBJ1-2,12,few,TRBV6-1,-,CASSEPGYGYTF,TGTGCCAGCAGTGAACCGGGCTATGGCTACACCTTC
TRBJ1-5,14,-,TRBV28,-,CASSFRGGHQPQHF,TGTGCCAGCAGTTTTAGGGGTGGACATCAGCCCCAGCATTTT
TRBJ2-2,16,-,TRBV7-2,-,CASSLLGGVGSGELFF,TGTGCCAGCAGCTTATTGGGCGGGGTTGGGAGCGGGGAGCTGTTTTTT
TRBJ1-4,15,-,TRBV18,-,CASSPSGSTNEKLFF,TGTGCCAGCTCACCAAGCGGCTCAACTAATGAAAAACTGTTTTTT
TRBJ1-4,13,-,TRBV27,-,CASSSHEYEKLFF,TGTGCCAGCAGTTCCCACGAGTATGAAAAACTGTTTTTT
TRBJ2-5,14,-,TRBV5-4,-,CASSLAGSQETQYF,TGTGCCAGCAGCTTGGCCGGGAGCCAAGAGACCCAGTACTTC
TRBJ2-1,14,-,TRBV5-4,TRBD1,CASSLIGQGDEQFF,TGTGCCAGCAGCTTGATCGGCCAGGGGGATGAGCAGTTCTTC
TRBJ2-5,16,-,TRBV28,TRBD1,CASSTLRQGGVETQYF,TGTGCCAGCAGTACCCTGCGACAGGGGGGTGTGGAGACCCAGTACTTC
TRBJ1-5,15,-,TRBV2,-,CASSGRGNLNQPQHF,TGTGCCAGCAGTGGACGGGGTAACCTTAATCAGCCCCAGCATTTT
TRBJ2-3,16,few,TRBV6-5,TRBD2,CASSYSILAGPEGQYF,TGTGCCAGCAGTTACTCGATCCTAGCGGGACCCGAGGGGCAGTATTTT
TRBJ1-1,16,many,TRBV5-6,-,CASSLRPLQGGTEAFF,TGTGCCAGCAGCTTGAGGCCCTTACAGGGTGGGACTGAAGCTTTCTTT
TRBJ1-4,15,few,TRBV7-9,TRBD1,CASSPGTVLTEKLFF,TGTGCCAGCAGCCCAGGGACAGTCCTTACTGAAAAACTGTTTTTT
TRBJ1-6,15,-,TRBV4-1,-,CASRDSSSYNSPLHF,TGCGCCAGCAGGGACAGTAGCTCCTATAATTCACCCCTCCACTTT
TRBJ1-6,15,-,TRBV9,-,CASSAEGVLNSPLHF,TGTGCCAGCAGCGCCGAGGGGGTCCTCAATTCACCCCTCCACTTT
TRBJ1-2,16,-,TRBV5-1,-,CASTPSFGLLNYGYTF,TGCGCCAGCACCCCTTCGTTTGGGCTGCTTAACTATGGCTACACCTTC
TRBJ1-2,15,-,TRBV30,-,CAWSVGQGGVGGYTF,TGTGCCTGGAGTGTAGGCCAGGGTGGGGTGGGAGGCTACACCTTC
TRBJ1-1,19,few,TRBV14,TRBD1,CASSQGPLDRVDEITEAFF,TGTGCCAGCAGCCAAGGACCCCTGGACAGGGTGGATGAGATCACTGAAGCTTTCTTT
TRBJ2-1,14,-,TRBV19,-,CASSIDLGLGEQFF,TGTGCCAGTAGTATAGATCTCGGGTTAGGTGAGCAGTTCTTC
TRBJ2-2,17,-,TRBV16,-,CASSQSGSPVRTGELFF,TGTGCCAGCAGCCAATCGGGCAGCCCCGTTAGGACCGGGGAGCTGTTTTTT
TRBJ2-1,14,-,TRBV19,TRBD1,CASAGTVIDNEQFF,TGTGCCAGTGCAGGGACAGTAATCGACAATGAGCAGTTCTTC
TRBJ2-5,14,once,TRBV19,TRBD2,CASSITSEKETQYF,TGTGCCAGTAGTATAACTAGCGAGAAAGAGACCCAGTACTTC
TRBJ2-3,11,-,TRBV5-4,-,CASEQGDTQYF,TGTGCCAGCGAACAGGGAGATACGCAGTATTTT
TRBJ2-1,15,few,TRBV6-5,-,CASSPRAGWVDEQFF,TGTGCCAGCAGCCCCCGGGCAGGGTGGGTCGATGAGCAGTTCTTC
TRBJ1-2,15,-,TRBV2,-,CASSEAQHSTYGYTF,TGTGCCAGCAGTGAAGCGCAGCACAGTACCTATGGCTACACCTTC
TRBJ2-5,13,-,TRBV27,-,CASSFLGRETQYF,TGTGCCAGCAGTTTTTTGGGGCGGGAGACCCAGTACTTC
TRBJ1-6,16,-,TRBV7-9,-,CASSRTDSSYNSPLHF,TGTGCCAGCAGCCGGACAGACAGCTCCTATAATTCACCCCTCCACTTT
TRBJ1-2,12,-,TRBV15,-,CATSRDFGGYTF,TGTGCCACCAGCAGAGACTTCGGGGGCTACACCTTC
TRBJ2-1,18,-,TRBV11-3,TRBD2,CASSLSSLAGRGYNEQFF,TGTGCCAGCAGCTTATCCTCGCTAGCGGGAAGAGGGTACAATGAGCAGTTCTTC
TRBJ2-6,16,-,TRBV5-1,-,CASSLASSGGANVLTF,TGCGCCAGCAGCTTGGCCTCGAGCGGGGGGGCCAACGTCCTGACTTTC
TRBJ2-2,16,-,TRBV18,TRBD2,CASSYSSGSFTGELFF,TGTGCCAGCTCGTACTCTAGCGGGAGCTTCACCGGGGAGCTGTTTTTT
TRBJ2-5,16,once,TRBV6-6,-,CASSYSPDSEIKTQYF,TGTGCCAGCAGTTACTCACCTGACAGTGAAATAAAGACCCAGTACTTC
TRBJ2-1,18,once,TRBV5-6,-,CASSLSLEERAHYNEQFF,TGTGCCAGCAGCTTGTCTTTGGAGGAGCGGGCACACTACAATGAGCAGTTCTTC
TRBJ2-1,15,many,TRBV6-1,-,CASSMDFFRNNEQFF,TGTGCCAGCAGTATGGACTTCTTTCGAAACAATGAGCAGTTCTTC
TRBJ1-2,13,-,TRBV5-6,-,CASSKQGNYGYTF,TGTGCCAGCAGCAAACAGGGAAACTATGGCTACACCTTC
TRBJ1-4,15,-,TRBV2,-,CASSPRQATNEKLFF,TGTGCCAGCAGTCCGAGACAGGCAACTAATGAAAAACTGTTTTTT